This is a list of T cell receptor beta chains from one sample in a study of identical twins. TCRdb used MiXCR to reprocess the 5' RACE reads, holding one entry per CDR3 protein. The sample includes about 890,000 distinct CDR3 sequences, around an eighth of them seen just once. This sample was shared with a second study, whose subject was yellow fever vaccine responses in identical twins.

Specimen: PBMCs. The receptors here all came from a woman aged 18-29 years in good health. The CDR3 runs from the conserved cysteine through the conserved F or W. D genes are given only for firm matches. Size is omitted from some rows. Given values are once, few, many or a class for expanded clones.

DNA	CDR3	size	J	D	V
TGTGCCAGCAGCTTAAACAAGGGCGTAAACACTGAAGCTTTCTTT	CASSLNKGVNTEAFF	few	TRBJ1-1	.	TRBV7-6
TGTGCCAGCAGTTCGAACAGGGTTTACGAGCAGTACTTC	CASSSNRVYEQYF	.	TRBJ2-7	.	TRBV28
TGTGCCAGCAGCTTAGGGACTAGCAGGGAGACCCAGTACTTC	CASSLGTSRETQYF	few	TRBJ2-5	TRBD2	TRBV11-2
TGTGCCAGCAGCCACGGGGGGAGGCAAGAGACCCAGTACTTC	CASSHGGRQETQYF	few	TRBJ2-5	TRBD2	TRBV3-1
TGTGCCAGCGTCGGTCAGCAGCGGGAAATAAACACCGGGGAGCTGTTTTTT	CASVGQQREINTGELFF	few	TRBJ2-2	TRBD2	TRBV6-4
TGTGCCAGCAGTGAACAGGGGGCATCCTACGAGCAGTACTTC	CASSEQGASYEQYF	.	TRBJ2-7	TRBD1	TRBV6-1
TGCGCCAGCAGCCAAGGGGGCCGGGGTGGAAACACCATATATTTT	CASSQGGRGGNTIYF	few	TRBJ1-3	.	TRBV4-1
TGTGCCAGCAGTAAATATAGCAAGGGCACAGATACGCAGTATTTT	CASSKYSKGTDTQYF	few	TRBJ2-3	.	TRBV28
TGTGCCAGCAGCTCAAGGGGACTTCCCCACGAGCAGTACTTC	CASSSRGLPHEQYF	few	TRBJ2-7	.	TRBV7-9
TGTGCCACCCAGTCGTGGGGTCTAGATACGCAGTATTTT	CATQSWGLDTQYF	.	TRBJ2-3	.	TRBV15
TGTGCCAGCACCGAATTGGGGAACACCGGGGAGCTGTTTTTT	CASTELGNTGELFF	few	TRBJ2-2	.	TRBV7-9
TGTGCCAGCAGTGACTCAGGGTACAATGAGCAGTTCTTC	CASSDSGYNEQFF	.	TRBJ2-1	.	TRBV6-4
TGTGCCAGCACCGGACCGTCTTCAGTCCTTGCAGATACGCAGTATTTT	CASTGPSSVLADTQYF	few	TRBJ2-3	.	TRBV28
TGCAGTGCCAATGCTTCACCCCTCCACTTT	CSANASPLHF	.	TRBJ1-6	.	TRBV20-1
TGTGCCAGTGGGACTATTTTGACAGATACGCAGTATTTT	CASGTILTDTQYF	few	TRBJ2-3	TRBD2	TRBV27
TGTGCCAGCAGTTACCCCCGGGCAGGGAGGAACTCACCCCTCCACTTT	CASSYPRAGRNSPLHF	once	TRBJ1-6	.	TRBV28
TGTGCCAGCAGTTACGTAGTCAATCAGCCCCAGCATTTT	CASSYVVNQPQHF	many	TRBJ1-5	.	TRBV6-5
TGCAGTGCTAGAGATACAGGCCTAGCGGGGGGGCCGGAAAACATTCAGTACTTC	CSARDTGLAGGPENIQYF	few	TRBJ2-4	TRBD2	TRBV20-1
TGTGCCAGCAGCCAAGGATCCGGTCACACCTTC	CASSQGSGHTF	few	TRBJ1-2	.	TRBV4-2
TGTGCCACTCAAAAGGGGGGAACGAACACCGGGGAGCTGTTTTTT	CATQKGGTNTGELFF	.	TRBJ2-2	.	TRBV19
TGTGCCAGCAGCCTCTGGGGGAATCAGCCCCAGCATTTT	CASSLWGNQPQHF	.	TRBJ1-5	.	TRBV11-2
TGTGCCAGCAGTTTAGTAGGCGGGGGGCCTCAAGAGACCCAGTACTTC	CASSLVGGGPQETQYF	few	TRBJ2-5	TRBD2	TRBV27
TGTGCCAGCAGCGCCGGCAGCCTCTACGAGCAGTACTTC	CASSAGSLYEQYF	.	TRBJ2-7	.	TRBV9
TGTGCCAGCTCGGCAACAGCTTCCTACGAGCAGTACTTC	CASSATASYEQYF	many	TRBJ2-7	.	TRBV18
TGTGCTAGTGGTTTGGGACAGCAGTGGGAGCTGTTTTTT	CASGLGQQWELFF	many	TRBJ2-2	.	TRBV12-5
TGTGCCAGCAGATATCTAGCGAGGAGAGACACCGGGGAGCTGTTTTTT	CASRYLARRDTGELFF	few	TRBJ2-2	.	TRBV6-5
TGTGCCAGCAGCGGGGGACAGGGGGGGACCAGCTCCTACAATGAGCAGTTCTTC	CASSGGQGGTSSYNEQFF	few	TRBJ2-1	TRBD1	TRBV7-3
TGTGCCAGCAGCCTCTTTAGGATCGGACTAGCGGGGAACACCGGGGAGCTGTTTTTT	CASSLFRIGLAGNTGELFF	few	TRBJ2-2	TRBD2	TRBV3-1
TGCGCCAGCAGCTCTGGAGGTCCGCAGTATTTT	CASSSGGPQYF	many	TRBJ2-3	.	TRBV5-1